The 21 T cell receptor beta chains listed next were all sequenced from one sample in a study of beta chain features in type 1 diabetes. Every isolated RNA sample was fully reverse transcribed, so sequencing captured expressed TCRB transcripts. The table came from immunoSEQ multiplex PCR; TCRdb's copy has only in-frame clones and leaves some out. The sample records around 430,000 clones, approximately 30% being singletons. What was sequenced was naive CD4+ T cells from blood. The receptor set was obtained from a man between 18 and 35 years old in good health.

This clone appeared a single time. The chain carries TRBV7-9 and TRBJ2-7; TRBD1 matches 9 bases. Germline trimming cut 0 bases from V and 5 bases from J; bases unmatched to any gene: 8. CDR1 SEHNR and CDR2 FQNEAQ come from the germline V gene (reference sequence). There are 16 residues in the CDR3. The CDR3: CASSLASGTGMNEQYF. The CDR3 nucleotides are TGTGCCAGCAGCTTAGCGTCCGGGACAGGGATGAACGAGCAGTACTTC.

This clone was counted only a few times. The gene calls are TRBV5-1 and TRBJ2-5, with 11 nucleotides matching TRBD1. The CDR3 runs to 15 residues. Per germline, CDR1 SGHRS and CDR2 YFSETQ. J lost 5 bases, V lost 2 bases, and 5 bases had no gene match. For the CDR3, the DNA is TGCGCCAGCAGCTTTGGACAGGGGGCTGGGGAGACCCAGTACTTC. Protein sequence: CASSFGQGAGETQYF.

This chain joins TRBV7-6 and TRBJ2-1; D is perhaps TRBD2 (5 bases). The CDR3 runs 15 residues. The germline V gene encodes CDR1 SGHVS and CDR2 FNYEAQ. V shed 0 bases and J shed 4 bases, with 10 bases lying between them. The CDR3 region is CASSLALVGYNEQFF. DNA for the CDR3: TGTGCCAGCAGCTTAGCACTAGTAGGGTACAATGAGCAGTTCTTC.

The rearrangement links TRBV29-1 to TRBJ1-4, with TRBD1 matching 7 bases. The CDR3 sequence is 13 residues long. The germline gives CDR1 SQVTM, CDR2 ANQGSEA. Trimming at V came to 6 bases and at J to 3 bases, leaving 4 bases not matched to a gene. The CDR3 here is CSVTGVANEKLFF. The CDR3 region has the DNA TGCAGCGTCACAGGGGTGGCTAATGAAAAACTGTTTTTT.

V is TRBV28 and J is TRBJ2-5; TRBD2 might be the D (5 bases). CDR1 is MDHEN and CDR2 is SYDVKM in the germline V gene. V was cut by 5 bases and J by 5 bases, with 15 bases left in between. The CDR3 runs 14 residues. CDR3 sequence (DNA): TGTGCCAGCAGTCCCGCCGGGATAATCGAGACCCAGTACTTC. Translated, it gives CASSPAGIIETQYF. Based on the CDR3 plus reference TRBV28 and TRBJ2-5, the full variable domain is DVKVTQSSRYLVKRTGEKVFLECVQDMDHENMFWYRQDPGLGLRLIYFSYDVKMKEKGDIPEGYSVSREKKERFSLILESASTNQTSMYLCASSPAGIIETQYFGPGTRLLVL.

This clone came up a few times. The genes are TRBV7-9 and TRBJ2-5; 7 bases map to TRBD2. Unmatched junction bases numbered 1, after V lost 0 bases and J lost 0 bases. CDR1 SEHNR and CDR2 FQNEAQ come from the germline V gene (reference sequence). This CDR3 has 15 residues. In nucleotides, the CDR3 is TGTGCCAGCAGCTTAGCGGGAGGGTACCAAGAGACCCAGTACTTC. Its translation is CASSLAGGYQETQYF.

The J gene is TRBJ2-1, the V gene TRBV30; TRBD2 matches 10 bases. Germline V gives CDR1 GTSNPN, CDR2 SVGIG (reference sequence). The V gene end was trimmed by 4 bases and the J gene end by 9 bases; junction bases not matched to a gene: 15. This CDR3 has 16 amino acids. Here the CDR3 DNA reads TGTGCCTGGACCCTCCTCACAGCGGGAGGGGGGCTTGAGCAGTTCTTC. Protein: CAWTLLTAGGGLEQFF.

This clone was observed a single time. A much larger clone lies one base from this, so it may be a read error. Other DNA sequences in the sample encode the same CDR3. CDR3 in amino acids: CAWSGDSNQPQHF. Written as DNA, the CDR3 is TGTGCCTGGAGTGGAGACAGCAATCAGCCCCAGCATTTT. This chain links TRBV30 with TRBJ1-5; no firm D call. The germline V gene encodes CDR1 GTSNPN and CDR2 SVGIG (reference sequence). The CDR3 is 13 amino acids. Trimming took off 1 base at V and 1 base at J, with 5 bases between the two ends. The variable domain in full, with the rest retrieved from reference TRBV30 and TRBJ1-5, is SQTIHQWPATLVQPVGSPLSLECTVEGTSNPNLYWYRQAAGRGLQLLFYSVGIGQISSEVPQNLSASRPQDRQFILSSKKLLLSDSGFYLCAWSGDSNQPQHFGDGTRLSIL.

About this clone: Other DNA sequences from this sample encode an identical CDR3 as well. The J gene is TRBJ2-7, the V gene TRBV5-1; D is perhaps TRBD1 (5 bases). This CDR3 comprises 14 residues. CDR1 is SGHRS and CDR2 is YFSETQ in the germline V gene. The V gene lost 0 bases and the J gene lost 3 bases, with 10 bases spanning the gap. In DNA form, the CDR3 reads TGCGCCAGCAGCTTGGCCGGCCAGGGCTACGAGCAGTACTTC. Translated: CASSLAGQGYEQYF.

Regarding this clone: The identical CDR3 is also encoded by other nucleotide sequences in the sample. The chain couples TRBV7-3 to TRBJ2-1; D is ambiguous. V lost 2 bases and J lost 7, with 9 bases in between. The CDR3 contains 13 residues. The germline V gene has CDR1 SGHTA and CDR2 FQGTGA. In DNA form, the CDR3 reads TGTGCCAGCAGCTTAGTCTTAGGGAATGAGCAGTTCTTC. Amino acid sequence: CASSLVLGNEQFF. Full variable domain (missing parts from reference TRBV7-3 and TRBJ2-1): GAGVSQTPSNKVTEKGKYVELRCDPISGHTALYWYRQSLGQGPEFLIYFQGTGAADDSGLPNDRFFAVRPEGSVSTLKIQRTERGDSAVYLCASSLVLGNEQFFGPGTRLTVL.

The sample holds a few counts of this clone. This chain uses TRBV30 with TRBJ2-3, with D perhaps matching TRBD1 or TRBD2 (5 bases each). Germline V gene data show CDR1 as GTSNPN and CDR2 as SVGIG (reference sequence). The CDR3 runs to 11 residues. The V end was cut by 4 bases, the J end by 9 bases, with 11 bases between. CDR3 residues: CAWINGGTQYF. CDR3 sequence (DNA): TGTGCCTGGATTAATGGGGGAACGCAGTATTTT.

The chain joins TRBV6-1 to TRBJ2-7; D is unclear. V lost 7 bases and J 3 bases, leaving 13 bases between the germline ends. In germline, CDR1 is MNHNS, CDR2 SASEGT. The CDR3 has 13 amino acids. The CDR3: CASTIEPGYEQYF. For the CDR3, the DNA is TGTGCCAGCACCATCGAACCAGGCTACGAGCAGTACTTC.

CDR3 sequence (DNA): TGTGCCAGCAGCGTAGGGGTCAGCGAAGAGACCCAGTACTTC. It is translated as CASSVGVSEETQYF. V usage is TRBV9 and J usage is TRBJ2-5; D call uncertain. The CDR3 covers 14 residues. V gave up 0 bases and J gave up 3 bases, with 9 bases separating them. Germline values: CDR1 SGDLS, CDR2 YYNGEE.

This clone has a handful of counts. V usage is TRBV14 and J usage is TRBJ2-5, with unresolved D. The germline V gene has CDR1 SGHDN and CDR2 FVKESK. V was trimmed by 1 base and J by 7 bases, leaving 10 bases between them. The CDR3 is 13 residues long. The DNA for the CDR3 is TGTGCCAGCAGCCAAGGGACCTTGGGGACCCAGTACTTC. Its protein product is CASSQGTLGTQYF.

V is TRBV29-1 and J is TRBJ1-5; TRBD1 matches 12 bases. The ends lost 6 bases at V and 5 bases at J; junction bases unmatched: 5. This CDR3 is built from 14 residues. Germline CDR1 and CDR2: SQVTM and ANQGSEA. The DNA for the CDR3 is TGCAGCGTGAGGGACAGGGGGCTTGATCAGCCCCAGCATTTT. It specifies CSVRDRGLDQPQHF.

CDR3 nucleotides: TGCAGCGCCCGAAGCCCTAGCGGGAGGGGTGAGACCCAGTACTTC. This gives the protein CSARSPSGRGETQYF. The rearrangement uses TRBV29-1 and TRBJ2-5; TRBD2 matches 12 bases. Germline V CDR1 and CDR2: SQVTM, ANQGSEA. V lost 7 bases, J lost 5 bases, and 11 bases stayed unmatched. There are 15 residues in the CDR3.

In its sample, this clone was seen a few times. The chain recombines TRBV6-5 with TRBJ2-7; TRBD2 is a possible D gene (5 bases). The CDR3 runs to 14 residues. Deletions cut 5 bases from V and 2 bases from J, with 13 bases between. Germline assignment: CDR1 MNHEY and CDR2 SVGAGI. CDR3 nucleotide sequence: TGTGCCAGCAGTACGGGGAAGAAGGCCTACGAGCAGTACTTC. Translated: CASSTGKKAYEQYF.

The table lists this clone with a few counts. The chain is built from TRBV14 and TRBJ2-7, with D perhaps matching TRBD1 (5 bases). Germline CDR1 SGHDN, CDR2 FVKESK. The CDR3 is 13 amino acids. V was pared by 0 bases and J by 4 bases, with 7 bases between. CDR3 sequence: CASSQDRGYEQYF. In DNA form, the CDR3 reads TGTGCCAGCAGCCAAGATAGGGGATACGAGCAGTACTTC.

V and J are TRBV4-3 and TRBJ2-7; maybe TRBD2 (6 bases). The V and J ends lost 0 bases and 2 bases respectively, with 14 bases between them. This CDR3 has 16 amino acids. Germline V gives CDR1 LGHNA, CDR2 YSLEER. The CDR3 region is CASSQDLRGLTYEQYF. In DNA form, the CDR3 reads TGCGCCAGCAGCCAAGATCTGCGGGGCCTGACCTACGAGCAGTACTTC.

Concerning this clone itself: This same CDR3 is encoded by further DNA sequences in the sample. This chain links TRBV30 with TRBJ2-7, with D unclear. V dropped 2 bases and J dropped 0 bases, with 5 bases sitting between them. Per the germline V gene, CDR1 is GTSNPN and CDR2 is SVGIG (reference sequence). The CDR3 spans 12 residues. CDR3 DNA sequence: TGTGCCTGGAGTCCAGCCTCCTACGAGCAGTACTTC. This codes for CAWSPASYEQYF.

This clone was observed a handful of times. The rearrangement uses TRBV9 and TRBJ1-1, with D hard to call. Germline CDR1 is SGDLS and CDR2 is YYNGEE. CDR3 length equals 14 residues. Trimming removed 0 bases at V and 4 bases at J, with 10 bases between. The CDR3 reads CASSVARDRTEAFF. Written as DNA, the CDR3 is TGTGCCAGCAGCGTAGCGAGGGATCGCACTGAAGCTTTCTTT.